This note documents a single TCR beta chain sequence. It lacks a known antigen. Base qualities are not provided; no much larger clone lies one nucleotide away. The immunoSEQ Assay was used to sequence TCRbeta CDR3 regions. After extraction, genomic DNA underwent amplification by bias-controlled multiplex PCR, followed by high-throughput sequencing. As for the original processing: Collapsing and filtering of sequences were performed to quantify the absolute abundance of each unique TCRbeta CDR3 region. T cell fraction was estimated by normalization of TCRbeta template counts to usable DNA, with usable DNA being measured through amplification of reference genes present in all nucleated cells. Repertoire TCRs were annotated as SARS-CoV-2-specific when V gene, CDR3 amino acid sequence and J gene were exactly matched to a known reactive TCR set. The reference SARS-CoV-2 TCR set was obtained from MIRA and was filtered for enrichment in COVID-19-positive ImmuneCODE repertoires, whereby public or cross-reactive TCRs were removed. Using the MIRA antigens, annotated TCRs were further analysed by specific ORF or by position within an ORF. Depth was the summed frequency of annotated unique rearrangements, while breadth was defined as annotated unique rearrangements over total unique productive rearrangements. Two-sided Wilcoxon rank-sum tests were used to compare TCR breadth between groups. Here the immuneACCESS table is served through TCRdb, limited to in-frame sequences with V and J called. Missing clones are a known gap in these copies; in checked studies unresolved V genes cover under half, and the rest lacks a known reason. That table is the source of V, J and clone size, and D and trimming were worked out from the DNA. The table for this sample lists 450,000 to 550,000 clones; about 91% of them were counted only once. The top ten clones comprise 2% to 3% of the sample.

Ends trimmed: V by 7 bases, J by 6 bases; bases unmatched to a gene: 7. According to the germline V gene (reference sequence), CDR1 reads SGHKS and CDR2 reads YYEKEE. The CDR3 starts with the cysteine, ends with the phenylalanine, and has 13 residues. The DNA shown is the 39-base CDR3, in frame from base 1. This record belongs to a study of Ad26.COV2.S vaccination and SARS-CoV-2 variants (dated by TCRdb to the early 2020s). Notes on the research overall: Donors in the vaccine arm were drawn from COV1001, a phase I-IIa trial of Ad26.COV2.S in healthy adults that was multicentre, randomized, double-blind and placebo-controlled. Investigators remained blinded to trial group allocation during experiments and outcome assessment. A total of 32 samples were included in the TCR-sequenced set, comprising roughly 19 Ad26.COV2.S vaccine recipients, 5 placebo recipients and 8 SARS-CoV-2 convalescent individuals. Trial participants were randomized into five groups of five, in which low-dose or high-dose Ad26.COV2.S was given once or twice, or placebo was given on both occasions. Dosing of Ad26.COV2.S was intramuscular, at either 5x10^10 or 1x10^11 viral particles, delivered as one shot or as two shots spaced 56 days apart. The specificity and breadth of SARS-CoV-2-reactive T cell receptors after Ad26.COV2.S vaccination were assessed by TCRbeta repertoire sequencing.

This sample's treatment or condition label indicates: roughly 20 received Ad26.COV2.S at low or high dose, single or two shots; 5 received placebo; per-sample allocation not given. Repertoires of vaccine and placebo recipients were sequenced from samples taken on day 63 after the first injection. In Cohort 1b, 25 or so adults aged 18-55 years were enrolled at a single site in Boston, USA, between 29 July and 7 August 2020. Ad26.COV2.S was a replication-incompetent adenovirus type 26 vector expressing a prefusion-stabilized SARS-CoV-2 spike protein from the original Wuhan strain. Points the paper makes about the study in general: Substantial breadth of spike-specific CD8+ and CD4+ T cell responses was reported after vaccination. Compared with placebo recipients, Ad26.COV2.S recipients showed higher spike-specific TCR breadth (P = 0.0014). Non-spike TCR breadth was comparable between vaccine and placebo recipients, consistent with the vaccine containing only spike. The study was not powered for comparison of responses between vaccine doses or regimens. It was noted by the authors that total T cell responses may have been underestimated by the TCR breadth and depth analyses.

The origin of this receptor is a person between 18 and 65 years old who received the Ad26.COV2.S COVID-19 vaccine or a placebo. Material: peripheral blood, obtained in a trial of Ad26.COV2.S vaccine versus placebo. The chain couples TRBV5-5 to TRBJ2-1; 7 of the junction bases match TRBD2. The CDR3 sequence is CASGLGGFNEQFF. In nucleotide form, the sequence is TGTGCCAGCGGTCTCGGGGGGTTCAATGAGCAGTTCTTC.